Listed here are 5 T cell receptor beta chains from one sample, sequenced in a study of CD8 T cells in Susac syndrome. An input of about 0.45 to 1 ug of RNA was subjected to reverse transcription using random hexamers. TCRdb ran MiXCR on the immunoSEQ multiplex PCR reads and lists one entry per CDR3 protein. The sample includes about 200,000 distinct CDR3 sequences, 95% of them seen just once. The sample taken for sequencing was CD4+ T cells from PBMCs. The receptors were sampled from a human donor with multiple sclerosis.

The CDR3 sequence is CASSQDRRSAGNTIYF. DNA for the CDR3: TGTGCCAGCAGCCAAGATCGAAGATCTGCTGGAAACACCATATATTTT. The rearrangement links TRBV3-1 to TRBJ1-3; D not certain. The CDR3 has 16 residues. V lost 0 bases, J lost 2 bases, and 11 bases lay in between. Germline lookup yields CDR1 LGHDT and CDR2 YNNKEL (reference sequence).

V is TRBV29-1 and J is TRBJ2-5, with D perhaps being TRBD1 or TRBD2 (5 bases each). The CDR3 runs to 15 residues. V lost 4 bases and J lost 5, with 20 bases in between. CDR1 is SQVTM, CDR2 ANQGSEA, per germline. The CDR3 here is CSVGGWGRESETQYF. CDR3 DNA: TGCAGCGTTGGGGGGTGGGGCAGGGAGTCGGAGACCCAGTACTTC. Using reference TRBV29-1 and TRBJ2-5 for the parts outside the CDR3, the full variable domain is SAVISQKPSRDICQRGTSLTIQCQVDSQVTMMFWYRQQPGQSLTLIATANQGSEATYESGFVIDKFPISRPNLTFSTLTVSNMSPEDSSIYLCSVGGWGRESETQYFGPGTRLLVL.

The chain recombines TRBV7-9 with TRBJ1-4, with 9 bases identical to TRBD1. After removal of 8 bases from V and 8 bases from J, the junction contained 3 bases not matched to a gene. Germline CDR1 and CDR2: SEHNR and FQNEAQ (reference sequence). This CDR3 spans 12 amino acids. This CDR3 is CASRTGEEKLFF. CDR3 bases: TGTGCCAGCCGGACAGGGGAGGAAAAACTGTTTTTT.

The chain recombines TRBV20-1 with TRBJ2-5; D gene uncertain. This CDR3 is built from 12 residues. Per germline, CDR1 DFQATT and CDR2 SNEGSKA (reference sequence). Deletions cut 0 bases from V and 2 bases from J, with 4 bases between. The CDR3 DNA reads as TGCAGTGCTAGAGACAGGCAAGAGACCCAGTACTTC. The encoded protein is CSARDRQETQYF.

The chain links TRBV11-2 to TRBJ1-5; no firm D call. This CDR3 is 11 amino acids long. Trimming stripped 4 bases from V and 11 bases from J, with 9 bases between. CDR1 is SGHAT, CDR2 FQNNGV, per germline. The CDR3 is CASSSGVSQHF. The DNA for the CDR3 is TGTGCCAGCAGCTCGGGCGTATCCCAGCATTTT.